The text below deals with one TCR beta chain. Its specificity is not known. The CDR3 spans 13 residues. The germline V and J ends were trimmed by 0 bases and 10 bases, with 13 bases remaining between them. In germline, CDR1 is SGDLS, CDR2 YYNGEE. The data stem from a study of cytomegalovirus exposure and HLA in healthy donors. As for the study in general: Among over 350 genotyped donors, approximately 80% fell in the Caucasian-associated ancestry cluster.

General study results and limits: In vitro checks showed that three CMV-associated chains really do target CMV antigens.

The PCR employed 60 Vbeta primers together with 13 Jbeta primers. TCRdb's table, derived via immunoSEQ multiplex PCR, lists solely in-frame clones and lacks some. The sample contains more than 150,000 clones, 84% of which appear only once. This chain connects TRBV9 to TRBJ1-1, with D uncertain. Sequencing was carried out using PBMCs. This TCR was sampled from a boy younger than 18 in good health and CMV-seronegative. The CDR3 sequence: CASSVAPLEGAFF. DNA for the CDR3: TGTGCCAGCAGCGTAGCCCCTTTAGAGGGAGCTTTCTTT.